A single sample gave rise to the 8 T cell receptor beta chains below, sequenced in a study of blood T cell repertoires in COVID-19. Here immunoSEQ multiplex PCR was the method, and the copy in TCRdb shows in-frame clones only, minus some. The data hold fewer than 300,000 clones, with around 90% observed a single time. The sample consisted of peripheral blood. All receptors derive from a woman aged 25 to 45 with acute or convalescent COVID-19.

This CDR3 reads CASSDPGQGENSPLHF. CDR3 coding DNA: TGTGCCAGCAGTGACCCCGGGCAGGGTGAGAATTCACCCCTCCACTTT. The gene calls are TRBV6-4 and TRBJ1-6, with TRBD1 as a possible D gene (5 bases). In germline, CDR1 is MRHNA, CDR2 SNTAGT. The V gene lost 2 bases and the J gene lost 7 bases, with 15 bases spanning the gap. The CDR3 sequence is 16 residues long.

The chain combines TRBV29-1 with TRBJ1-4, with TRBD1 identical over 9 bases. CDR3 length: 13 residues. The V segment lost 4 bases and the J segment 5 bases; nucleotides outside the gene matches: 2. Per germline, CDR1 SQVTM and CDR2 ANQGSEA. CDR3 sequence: CSVAGQGNEKLFF. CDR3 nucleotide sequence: TGCAGCGTTGCCGGACAGGGGAATGAAAAACTGTTTTTT.

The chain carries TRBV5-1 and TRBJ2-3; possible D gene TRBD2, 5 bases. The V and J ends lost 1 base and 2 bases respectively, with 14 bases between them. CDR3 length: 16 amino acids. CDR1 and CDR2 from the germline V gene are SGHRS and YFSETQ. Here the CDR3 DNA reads TGCGCCAGCAGCTTGACGCGGGCCGGTGACACAGATACGCAGTATTTT. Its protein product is CASSLTRAGDTDTQYF.

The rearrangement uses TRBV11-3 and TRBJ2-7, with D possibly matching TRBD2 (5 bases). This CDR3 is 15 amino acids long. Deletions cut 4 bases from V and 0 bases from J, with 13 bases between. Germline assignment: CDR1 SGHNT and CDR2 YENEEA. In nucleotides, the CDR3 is TGTGCCAGCAGCTCCGAGCGGATCAGCTCCTACGAGCAGTACTTC. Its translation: CASSSERISSYEQYF.

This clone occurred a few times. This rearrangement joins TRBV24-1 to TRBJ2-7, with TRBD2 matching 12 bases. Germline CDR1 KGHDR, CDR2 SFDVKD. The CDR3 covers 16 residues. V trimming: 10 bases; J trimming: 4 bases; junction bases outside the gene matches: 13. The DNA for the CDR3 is TGTGCCACGACTGAATCTAGCGGGAGGGCCCAGTACGAGCAGTACTTC. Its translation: CATTESSGRAQYEQYF.

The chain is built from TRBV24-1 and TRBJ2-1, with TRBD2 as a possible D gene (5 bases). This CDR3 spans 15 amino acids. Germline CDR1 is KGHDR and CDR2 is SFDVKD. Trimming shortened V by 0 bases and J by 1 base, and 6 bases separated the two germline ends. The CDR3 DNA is TGTGCCACCAGTGATTTGCGGGGATCCTACAATGAGCAGTTCTTC. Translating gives CATSDLRGSYNEQFF.

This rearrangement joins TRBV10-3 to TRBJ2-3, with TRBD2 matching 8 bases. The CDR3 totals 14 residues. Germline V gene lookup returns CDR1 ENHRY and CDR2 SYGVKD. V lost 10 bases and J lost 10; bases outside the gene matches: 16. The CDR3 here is CATEEASAGGPQYF. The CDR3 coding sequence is TGTGCCACGGAGGAAGCTTCGGCGGGGGGTCCGCAGTATTTT.

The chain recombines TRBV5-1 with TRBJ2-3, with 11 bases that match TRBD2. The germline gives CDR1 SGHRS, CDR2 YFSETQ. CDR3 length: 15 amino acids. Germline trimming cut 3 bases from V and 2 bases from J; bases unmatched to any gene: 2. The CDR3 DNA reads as TGCGCCAGCAGCTGGGGACTAGCGGCCACAGATACGCAGTATTTT. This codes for CASSWGLAATDTQYF.